The clone carrying this T cell receptor (beta chain) was seen only a few times. This entry is derived from a study of early T cells in non-severe SARS-CoV-2 infection. Study-level information: Sequencing of bulk RNA from unsorted whole blood was done, without chain pairing.

Individually, cDNA molecules had unique molecular identifiers attached to them. In TCRdb, the 5' RACE reads were re-called with MiXCR into one record per CDR3 protein. The sample yields 95,000 to 120,000 distinct CDR3 sequences, 9% to 14% seen once. This CDR3 is built from 15 residues. The receptor's source is an adult who was a healthcare worker with PCR-confirmed SARS-CoV-2 infection or an uninfected control (not recorded which). The sample consisted of whole blood. This chain connects TRBV12-2 to TRBJ2-7; the table assigns TRBD1, which was not confirmed against the DNA. TRBV12-2 is a pseudogene locus. The CDR3 here is CASRLEWGLEDEQYF. DNA of the CDR3: TGTGCAAGTCGCTTAGAATGGGGCCTAGAGGACGAGCAGTACTTC.